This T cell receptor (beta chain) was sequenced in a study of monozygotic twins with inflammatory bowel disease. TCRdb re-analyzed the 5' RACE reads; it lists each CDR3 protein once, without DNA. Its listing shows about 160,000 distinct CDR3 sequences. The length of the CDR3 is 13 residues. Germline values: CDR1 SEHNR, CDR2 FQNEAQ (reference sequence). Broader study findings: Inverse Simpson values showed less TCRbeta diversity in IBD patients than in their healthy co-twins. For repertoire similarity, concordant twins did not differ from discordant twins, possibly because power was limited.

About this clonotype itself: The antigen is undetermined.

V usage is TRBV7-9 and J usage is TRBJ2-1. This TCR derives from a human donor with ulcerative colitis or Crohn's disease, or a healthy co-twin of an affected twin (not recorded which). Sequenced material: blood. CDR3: CASSRIRSNEQFF.